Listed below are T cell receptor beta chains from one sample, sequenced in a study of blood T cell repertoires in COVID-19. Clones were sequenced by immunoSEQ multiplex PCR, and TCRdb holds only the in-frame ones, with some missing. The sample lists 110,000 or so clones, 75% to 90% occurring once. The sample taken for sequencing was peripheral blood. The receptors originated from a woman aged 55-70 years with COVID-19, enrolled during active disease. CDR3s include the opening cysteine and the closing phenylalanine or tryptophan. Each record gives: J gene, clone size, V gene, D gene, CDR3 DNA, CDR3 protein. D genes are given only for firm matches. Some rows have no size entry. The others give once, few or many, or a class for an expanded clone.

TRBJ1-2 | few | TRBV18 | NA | TGTGCCAGCTCACCTGTCAGGTTTGATGGCTACACCTTC | CASSPVRFDGYTF
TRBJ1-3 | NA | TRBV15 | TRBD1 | TGTGCCACCAGCAGGGACAGGGGAACTGGAAACACCATATATTTT | CATSRDRGTGNTIYF
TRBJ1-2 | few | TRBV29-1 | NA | TGCAGCGTTGATCGGGGTCCGGGTGGCTACACCTTC | CSVDRGPGGYTF
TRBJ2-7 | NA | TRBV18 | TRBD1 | TGTGCCAGCTCAGCAGACAGGGTCTCCTACGAGCAGTACTTC | CASSADRVSYEQYF
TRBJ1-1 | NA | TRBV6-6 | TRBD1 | TGTGCCAGCCGAGGGACAGGGGTCTCGAACACTGAAGCTTTCTTT | CASRGTGVSNTEAFF
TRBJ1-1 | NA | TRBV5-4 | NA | TGTGCCAGCAAAGGGGGCACTGAAGCTTTCTTT | CASKGGTEAFF
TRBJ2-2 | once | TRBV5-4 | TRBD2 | TGTGCCAGCAGCAAACGACTAGCGGGGGACACCGGGGAGCTGTTTTTT | CASSKRLAGDTGELFF
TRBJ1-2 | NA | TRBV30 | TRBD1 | TGTGCCTGGGGCCAGGGGGGAAACTATGGCTACACCTTC | CAWGQGGNYGYTF
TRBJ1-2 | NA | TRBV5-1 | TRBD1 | TGCGCCAGCAGCTTTGGGGGACAGGACCGCTACACCTTC | CASSFGGQDRYTF
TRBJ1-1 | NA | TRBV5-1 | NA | TGCGCCAGCAGCTCACGACAGGCTGGGTACACTGAAGCTTTCTTT | CASSSRQAGYTEAFF
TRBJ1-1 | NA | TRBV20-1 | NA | TGCAGTGCCCCCATGAACACTGAAGCTTTCTTT | CSAPMNTEAFF
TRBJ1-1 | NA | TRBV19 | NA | TGTGCCAGTAGTATTGGCAGGGCGAGCACTGAAGCTTTCTTT | CASSIGRASTEAFF
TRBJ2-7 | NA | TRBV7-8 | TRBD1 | TGTGCCAGCAGCTTAGGTGGGACAGGGATCTACGAGCAGTACTTC | CASSLGGTGIYEQYF
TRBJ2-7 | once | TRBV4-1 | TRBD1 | TGCGCCAGCAGCCAAGATGACGACAGGGGAAACGAGCAGTACTTC | CASSQDDDRGNEQYF
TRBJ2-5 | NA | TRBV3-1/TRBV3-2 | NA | TGTGCCAGCAGCCAAGACGCGCAGGGCAAAGAGACCCAGTACTTC | CASSQDAQGKETQYF
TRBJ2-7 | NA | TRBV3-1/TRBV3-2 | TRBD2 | TGTGCCAGCAGCTTTGGGACGGCGGGGGGGAGCTCCTACGAGCAGTACTTC | CASSFGTAGGSSYEQYF
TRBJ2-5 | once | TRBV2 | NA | TGTGCCAGCAGTGCCTTTTTTCAAGAGACCCAGTACTTC | CASSAFFQETQYF
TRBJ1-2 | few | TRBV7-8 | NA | TGTGCCAGCAGCGCGGTGTCGTCTAACTATGGCTACACCTTC | CASSAVSSNYGYTF
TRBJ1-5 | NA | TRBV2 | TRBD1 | TGTGCCAGCAGTCGACAGGGGGCTTTAAGTCAGCCCCAGCATTTT | CASSRQGALSQPQHF
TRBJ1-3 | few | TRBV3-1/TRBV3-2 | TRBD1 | TGTGCCAGCAGCGACGGACAGGGGTGGACGAGCTCTGGAAACACCATATATTTT | CASSDGQGWTSSGNTIYF
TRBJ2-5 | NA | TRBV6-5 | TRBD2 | TGTGCCAGCAGAGGGACTAGCGGTAAAGAGACCCAGTACTTC | CASRGTSGKETQYF
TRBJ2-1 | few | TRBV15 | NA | TGTGCCACCAGCAGGGTTGGGGCAGAGGTCAATGAGCAGTTCTTC | CATSRVGAEVNEQFF
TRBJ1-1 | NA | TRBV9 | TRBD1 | TGTGCCAGCAGCGTCAGCCGGGACAGGGGGGACACTGAAGCTTTCTTT | CASSVSRDRGDTEAFF
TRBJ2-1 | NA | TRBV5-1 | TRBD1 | TGCGCCAGCAGCCCAGTACCAATCCAGGGGGAAGAGGGAAATGAGCAGTTCTTC | CASSPVPIQGEEGNEQFF
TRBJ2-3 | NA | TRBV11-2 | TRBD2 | TGTGCCAGCAGCTGGACTAGCGGGGTCGCCGGAGATACGCAGTATTTT | CASSWTSGVAGDTQYF
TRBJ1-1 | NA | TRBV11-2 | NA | TGTGCCAGCAGCTTCAACGAGGACACTGAAGCTTTCTTT | CASSFNEDTEAFF
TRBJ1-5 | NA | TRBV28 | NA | TGTGCCAGCAGACAGCCTTTAGGGGCGATTCAGCCCCAGCATTTT | CASRQPLGAIQPQHF
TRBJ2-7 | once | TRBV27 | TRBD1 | TGTGCCAGCAGTTTATCTGGTTCCGGGACAGGACTCTACGAGCAGTACTTC | CASSLSGSGTGLYEQYF
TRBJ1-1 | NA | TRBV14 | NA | TGTGCCAGCAGCCAAGCGCGGTGGGGACATTCCGCAGCTTTCTTT | CASSQARWGHSAAFF
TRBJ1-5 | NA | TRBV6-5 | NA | TGTGCCAGCAACCGGGGATCAAGGCCCCAGCATTTT | CASNRGSRPQHF
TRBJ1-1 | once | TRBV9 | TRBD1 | TGTGCCAGCAGCGTAGCTGACAGGGTGCGGACTGAAGCTTTCTTT | CASSVADRVRTEAFF
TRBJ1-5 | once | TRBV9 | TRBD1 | TGTGCCAGCAGCGCAGGGACAGGGGCAGGGAAGCCCCAGCATTTT | CASSAGTGAGKPQHF
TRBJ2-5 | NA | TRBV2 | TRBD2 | TGTGCCAGCAGTGAAGCGAGTTATAGCGGGGTTCGGCAAGAGACCCAGTACTTC | CASSEASYSGVRQETQYF
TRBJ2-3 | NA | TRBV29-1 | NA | TGCAGCGTTGAAGATCAGAGCACAGATACGCAGTATTTT | CSVEDQSTDTQYF
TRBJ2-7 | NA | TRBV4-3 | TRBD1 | TGCGCCAGCAGCCAAGGGATACAGGGGATCTACGAGCAGTACTTC | CASSQGIQGIYEQYF
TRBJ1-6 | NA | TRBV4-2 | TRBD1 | TGTGCCAGCAGCCAAGGTTTCAGGGGGAGCTCCTATAATTCACCCCTCCACTTT | CASSQGFRGSSYNSPLHF
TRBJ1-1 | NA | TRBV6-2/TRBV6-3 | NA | TGTGCCAGCAGTTACGAATTGAGGGAGACTGAAGCTTTCTTT | CASSYELRETEAFF
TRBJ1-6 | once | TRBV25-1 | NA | TGTGCCAGCAGCCGGGGGTTTTCTGAACCCCTCCACTTT | CASSRGFSEPLHF
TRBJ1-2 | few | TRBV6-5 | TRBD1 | TGTGCCAGCAGATCCGACAGGGATTATGGCTACACCTTC | CASRSDRDYGYTF
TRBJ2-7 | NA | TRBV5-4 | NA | TGTGCCAGCAGCTTTGCCGGGTACGAGCAGTACTTC | CASSFAGYEQYF
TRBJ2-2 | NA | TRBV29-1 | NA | TGCAGCGTTCCCAGAGGGACCGGGGAGCTGTTTTTT | CSVPRGTGELFF
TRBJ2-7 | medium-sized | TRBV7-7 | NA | TGTGCTAGCAGCTTAGGTGCTGGGGGCCCCTACGAGCAGTACTTC | CASSLGAGGPYEQYF
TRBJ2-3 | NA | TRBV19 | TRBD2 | TGTGCCAGTAGTATAACATCTGGCGGGGGGTTGGATACGCAGTATTTT | CASSITSGGGLDTQYF
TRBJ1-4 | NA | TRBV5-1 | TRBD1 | TGCGCCAGCAGCACAAATCCCGGGACAGGAGGGGAAAAACTGTTTTTT | CASSTNPGTGGEKLFF
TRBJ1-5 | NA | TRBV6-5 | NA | TGTGCCAGCAGGGAGGTAGCCTATAGCAATCAGCCCCAGCATTTT | CASREVAYSNQPQHF
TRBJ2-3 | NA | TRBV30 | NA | TGTGCCTGGAGTGTCCGAGGGGGATTCACAGATACGCAGTATTTT | CAWSVRGGFTDTQYF
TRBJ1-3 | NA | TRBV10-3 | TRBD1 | TGTGCCATCAGTGAGGGACAGGGCTCTGGAAACACCATATATTTT | CAISEGQGSGNTIYF
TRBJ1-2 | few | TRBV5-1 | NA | TGCGCCAGCAGCTTAGAGCACGGTAACTATGGCTACACCTTC | CASSLEHGNYGYTF
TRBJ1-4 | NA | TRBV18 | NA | TGTGCCAGCTCACCGGGGCCCGCAACTAATGAAAAACTGTTTTTT | CASSPGPATNEKLFF
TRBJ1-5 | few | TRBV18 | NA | TGTGCCAGCTCGCTGAGGAATAGCAATCAGCCCCAGCATTTT | CASSLRNSNQPQHF
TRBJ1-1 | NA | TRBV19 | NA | TGTGCCAGTAGTGCAGGACTCACGAACACTGAAGCTTTCTTT | CASSAGLTNTEAFF
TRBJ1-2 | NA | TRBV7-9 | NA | TGTGCCAGCAGCTTAGCGGACAGCTATGGCTACACCTTC | CASSLADSYGYTF